What follows describes a single T cell receptor (beta chain). Antigen: not known. Sequence at one end of the junction differs from germline and may be a read error. The V gene's germline CDR1 is SEHNR and CDR2 FQNEAQ (reference sequence). The CDR3 extends over 13 amino acids. This entry is derived from a study of CD8+CD57+ T cells in acquired aplastic anemia. Whoever was chosen for sequencing had shown CD8+CD57+ cell expansion by flow cytometry. Template material for TCR beta VDJ and CDR3 profiling consisted of genomic DNA. TCRdb re-analysed the reads in MiXCR, keeping a single row per CDR3 protein. Here the sample spans roughly 250,000 distinct CDR3 sequences, around 82% being singletons. Study results and limitations: Shared by patients and controls, 25 to 30 CD8+ CDR3s were abundant in patients.

This clonotype originated in a human donor with aplastic anemia. The rearrangement links TRBV7-9 to TRBJ1-2, with D tentatively TRBD1 (5 bases). Sequenced material: sorted CD4+, CD8+, or CD8+CD57+ T cells (not recorded which) from PBMCs. CDR3 coding DNA: TGTGCCAGCAGCGTGACCTCAGGGAGTGAAAAACCGTTC. Translated, it gives CASSVTSGSEKPF.